The 6 T cell receptor beta chains listed next were all sequenced from one sample in a study of shared clonotypes between healthy human individuals (dated by TCRdb to 2020 to 2021). The method behind the library was the immunoSEQ multiplex PCR assay. TCRdb stores this immuneACCESS table with in-frame sequences only. Part of the clones is absent; in the studies checked, under half of the shortfall reflects unresolved V genes, and no reason is known for the rest. Across this sample there are over a million clones, with more than 75% seen only once. The ten largest make up 0.4% to 0.55% of the sample. The sample taken for sequencing was memory CD4+ T cells from PBMCs. Interpreted using the paper, the cell subset or site label stands for: CD45RA-negative fraction. The receptors here all came from a man in his late teens or twenties in good health. Some clones in this sample may be carry-over from other donors' samples.

This clone turned up a few times. J is TRBJ2-5 and V is TRBV30, with TRBD1 identical over 7 bases. Unmatched junction bases numbered 6, after V lost 4 bases and J lost 1 base. The CDR3 extends over 14 amino acids. CDR1 GTSNPN and CDR2 SVGIG come from the germline V gene (reference sequence). The CDR3 bases are TGTGCCTGGACTCAGACAGGGATCCAAGAGACCCAGTACTTC. Translated, it gives CAWTQTGIQETQYF.

This clone was detected ten times or more. The V gene is TRBV6-1, the J gene TRBJ2-1; 12 bases are a match to TRBD1. V dropped 5 bases and J dropped 10; count of bases not matched to a gene: 9. Germline CDR1 reads MNHNS; CDR2 reads SASEGT. The CDR3 has 15 residues. The CDR3 protein is CASSSRDRGLSEQFF. The CDR3 DNA reads TGTGCCAGCAGTAGCCGGGACAGGGGGCTCTCGGAGCAGTTCTTC.

The chain employs TRBV5-1 and TRBJ2-2; 9 bases match TRBD2. After removal of 2 bases from V and 6 bases from J, the junction contained 14 bases not matched to a gene. Germline V gene sequence: CDR1 SGHRS, CDR2 YFSETQ. CDR3 length: 18 amino acids. In nucleotides, the CDR3 is TGCGCCAGCAGCTTCTCCGGGTCGGCGGGAGGGCCCGCCGGGGAGCTGTTTTTT. Protein sequence: CASSFSGSAGGPAGELFF.

The CDR3 spells CASGALAGSAGELFF. For the CDR3, the DNA is TGCGCCAGCGGCGCGCTAGCGGGAAGCGCCGGGGAGCTGTTTTTT. V and J are TRBV5-1 and TRBJ2-2; 9 nucleotides align to TRBD2. CDR3 length equals 15 residues. Germline V gene data show CDR1 as SGHRS and CDR2 as YFSETQ. The V segment lost 7 bases and the J segment 6 bases; nucleotides outside the gene matches: 10.

The V call is TRBV30, the J call TRBJ2-3; 10 bases line up with TRBD2. CDR1 and CDR2 from the germline V gene are GTSNPN and SVGIG (reference sequence). V shed 4 bases and J 6 bases; nucleotides not matched to a gene: 10. This CDR3 has 15 residues. The CDR3 spells CAWIRAGGIRDTQYF. In nucleotides, the CDR3 is TGTGCCTGGATCCGAGCGGGAGGGATTCGGGATACGCAGTATTTT.

The rearrangement uses TRBV7-9 and TRBJ1-1; D call uncertain. The CDR3 has 15 amino acids. Trimming took off 1 base at V and 4 bases at J, with 13 bases between the two ends. Germline-derived CDR1 and CDR2 are SEHNR and FQNEAQ (reference sequence). The CDR3 nucleotides are TGTGCCAGCAGCTTAGGTACTAGGGCCATCACTGAAGCTTTCTTT. Its translation is CASSLGTRAITEAFF.